Below, 2 T cell receptor beta chains from the same sample are listed, as sequenced in a study of cytomegalovirus exposure and HLA in healthy donors. The PCR was carried out with 60 Vbeta primers and 13 Jbeta primers. Sequenced by immunoSEQ multiplex PCR; TCRdb stores in-frame clones only, minus some. The sample has about 96,000 clones, 64% seen once. The sequenced material came from PBMCs. The receptors were gathered from a man in his sixties in good health and CMV-seronegative.

The gene calls are TRBV5-1 and TRBJ1-1; 8 bases map to TRBD1. V dropped 6 bases and J dropped 5; count of bases not matched to a gene: 12. Germline V gene lookup returns CDR1 SGHRS and CDR2 YFSETQ. The CDR3 consists of 15 residues. The CDR3 coding sequence is TGCGCCAGCAACGGCAGGGGGCGAGAGGGGACTGAAGCTTTCTTT. This codes for CASNGRGREGTEAFF.

This clone was observed once. The chain links TRBV2 to TRBJ2-2; D unclear. CDR1 and CDR2 from the germline V gene are SNHLY and FYNNEI. V was cut by 4 bases and J by 7 bases, with 10 bases left in between. The CDR3 runs 13 residues. CDR3 bases: TGTGCCAGCAGTGTAGTACTGAGCGGGGAGCTGTTTTTT. This codes for CASSVVLSGELFF.